This T cell receptor beta chain was obtained from a study of blood T cells in healthy people across ages. This clonotype was picked up a small number of times. With a J-beta primer mix and a sample-barcoded 5' primer, a second PCR ran about 7 to 12 cycles. Every cDNA molecule bore a tag from a template-switch adaptor containing 12 random nucleotides. A single record per CDR3 protein comes from TCRdb applying MiXCR to the 5' RACE reads. The table includes 750,000 or so distinct CDR3 sequences, roughly 25% detected once. Germline CDR1 and CDR2: MNHNY and SVGAGI (reference sequence). V gave up 6 bases and J gave up 7 bases; unmatched junction bases: 5. The CDR3 covers 13 residues. This sample was shared with a second study, whose subject was T cells of mothers and their children. This second study notes: None of the identified T cell clones proved to be persistent microchimeric clones.

What was sequenced was blood. This chain uses TRBV6-6 with TRBJ1-4; the match to TRBD1 covers 7 bases. The receptor comes from a boy between 10 and 17 years old in good health. CDR3 DNA sequence: TGTGCCAGCAGAAACAGGGGATTTGAAAAACTGTTTTTT. As protein: CASRNRGFEKLFF.